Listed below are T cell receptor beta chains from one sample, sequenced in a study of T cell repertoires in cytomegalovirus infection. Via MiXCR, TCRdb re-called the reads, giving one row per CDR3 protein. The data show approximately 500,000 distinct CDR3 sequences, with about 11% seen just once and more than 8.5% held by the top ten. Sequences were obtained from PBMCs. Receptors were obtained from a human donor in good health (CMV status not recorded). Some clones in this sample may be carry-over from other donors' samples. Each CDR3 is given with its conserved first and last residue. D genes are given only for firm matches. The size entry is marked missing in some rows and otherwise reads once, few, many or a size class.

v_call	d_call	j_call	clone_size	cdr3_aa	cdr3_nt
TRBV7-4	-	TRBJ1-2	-	CASSLTELGGYTF	TGTGCCAGCAGCTTGACGGAGCTAGGTGGCTACACCTTC
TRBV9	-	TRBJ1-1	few	CASSVGRNPNTEAFF	TGTGCCAGCAGCGTGGGAAGAAACCCGAACACTGAAGCTTTCTTT
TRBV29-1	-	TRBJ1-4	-	CSVGDGGNEKLFF	TGCAGCGTTGGCGACGGGGGTAATGAAAAACTGTTTTTT
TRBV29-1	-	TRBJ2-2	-	CSAKDGFETGELFF	TGCAGCGCCAAGGACGGGTTCGAGACCGGGGAGCTGTTTTTT
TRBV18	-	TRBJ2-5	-	CASSPTQGETQYF	TGTGCCAGCTCACCGACCCAGGGGGAGACCCAGTACTTC
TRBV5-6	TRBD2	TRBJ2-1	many	CASSGLAVSLGSEQFF	TGTGCCAGCAGTGGGCTAGCGGTGAGTCTAGGAAGTGAGCAGTTCTTC
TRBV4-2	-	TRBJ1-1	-	CASSQEAGYAFF	TGTGCCAGCAGCCAAGAAGCGGGGTATGCTTTCTTT
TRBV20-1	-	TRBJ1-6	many	CSARANSPLHF	TGCAGTGCTAGAGCTAATTCACCCCTCCACTTT
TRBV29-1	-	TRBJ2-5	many	CSVEGGLGETQYF	TGCAGCGTTGAGGGGGGGCTAGGAGAGACCCAGTACTTC
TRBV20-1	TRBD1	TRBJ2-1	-	CSAPRQGTYNEQFF	TGCAGTGCTCCAAGACAGGGAACCTACAATGAGCAGTTCTTC